This T cell receptor beta chain was identified during a study of blood T cell repertoires in COVID-19. In the study overall: COVID-19 samples collected from the United States, Italy and Spain covered acute and convalescent phases.

In the study's own analysis: It was from reference gene primer amplification that nucleated cell counts were estimated. Measured with immunoSEQ multiplex PCR; TCRdb has only the in-frame clones, and not every one. That table gives V, J and clone size, and the DNA gave D and trimming. There are around 150,000 clones in the sample; 70% to 90% occur only once, and roughly 8.3% lies in the top ten. There are 15 residues in the CDR3. Germline V gives CDR1 SGHTA, CDR2 FQGNSA. Trimming cost V 5 bases and J 5 bases, with 18 bases left between them. The J gene is TRBJ1-2, the V gene TRBV7-2; D perhaps matches TRBD1 (6 bases). The sequenced sample consisted of peripheral blood. This TCR was sampled from a woman in her sixties or seventies with COVID-19, enrolled during active disease. CDR3 in amino acids: CASSEGQPGMYGYTF. The CDR3 DNA follows: TGTGCCAGCAGCGAGGGACAACCTGGGATGTATGGCTACACCTTC. Full variable domain (missing parts from reference TRBV7-2 and TRBJ1-2): GAGVSQSPSNKVTEKGKDVELRCDPISGHTALYWYRQSLGQGLEFLIYFQGNSAPDKSGLPSDRFSAERTGGSVSTLTIQRTQQEDSAVYLCASSEGQPGMYGYTFGSGTRLTVV.